A selection of T cell receptor beta chains follows, all from one sample in a study of T cell repertoires in cytomegalovirus infection. TCRdb passed the reads through MiXCR, listing each CDR3 protein once. The sample has around 170,000 distinct CDR3 sequences; roughly 18% are singletons. Sequenced material: CD8+ T cells from PBMCs. The receptor set was obtained from a human donor in good health (CMV status not recorded). Some clones in this sample may be carry-over from other donors' samples. Each CDR3 is given with its conserved first and last residue. D genes are given only for firm matches. The size entry is marked missing in some rows and otherwise reads once, few, many or a size class.

v_call,j_call,clone_size,d_call,cdr3_nt,cdr3_aa
TRBV28,TRBJ2-5,many,NA,TGTGCCAGCAGCCGATCCCTAGCGAACCAAGAGACCCAGTACTTC,CASSRSLANQETQYF
TRBV19,TRBJ1-5,few,NA,TGTGCCAGCGCAGGTTCCAATCAGCCCCAGCATTTT,CASAGSNQPQHF
TRBV6-2/TRBV6-3,TRBJ2-1,few,NA,TGTGCCAGCAGTTACGTGAGGTACAATGAGCAGTTCTTC,CASSYVRYNEQFF
TRBV7-8,TRBJ2-2,NA,NA,TGTGCCAGCAGCTTAAAGGGGCTCCAGGAGCTGTTTTTT,CASSLKGLQELFF
TRBV5-6,TRBJ1-2,NA,NA,TGTGCCAGCAGCTTGGTTGTACACAGCAACTATGGCTACACCTTC,CASSLVVHSNYGYTF
TRBV12-3/TRBV12-4,TRBJ1-5,NA,NA,TGTGCCAGCAGTTTTGGTTTTTCGGGTCGGCTCGGCAATCAGCCCCAGCATTTT,CASSFGFSGRLGNQPQHF
TRBV28,TRBJ1-2,few,NA,TGTGCCAGCAGTTCCGACAGAGGCTACACCTTC,CASSSDRGYTF
TRBV7-9,TRBJ2-7,few,NA,TGTGCCAGCAGCTTTGGAGCGGCCGAGCAGTACTTC,CASSFGAAEQYF
TRBV9,TRBJ1-6,few,NA,TGTGCCAGCAGCGTAGGGCGGAACTATAATTCACCCCTCCACTTT,CASSVGRNYNSPLHF
TRBV6-6,TRBJ1-6,NA,NA,TGTGCCAGTTATAACAGGGCAAAAGATTCACCCCTCCACTTT,CASYNRAKDSPLHF
TRBV4-3,TRBJ2-7,few,NA,TGCGCCAGCAGCCAAGATCAGGCAGCTTCCTACGAGCAGTACTTC,CASSQDQAASYEQYF
TRBV7-6,TRBJ2-7,NA,NA,TGTGCCAGCAGCTTACATCCCCCTACTCTCCCCTACGAGCAGTACTTC,CASSLHPPTLPYEQYF
TRBV7-2,TRBJ2-5,NA,TRBD1,TGTGCCAGCAGCACAGCACCTTACGGGGACTTTAACAGGGGGGAGACCCAGTACTTC,CASSTAPYGDFNRGETQYF
TRBV20-1,TRBJ2-7,few,NA,TGCAGTGCTGGGACCTACGAGCAGTACTTC,CSAGTYEQYF
TRBV7-9,TRBJ2-1,NA,TRBD1,TGTGCCAGCACTTTAGGACAGGGGAATGTCAATGAGCAGTTCTTC,CASTLGQGNVNEQFF
TRBV11-2,TRBJ2-1,NA,TRBD2,TGTGCCAGCAGCTTAGTAGCGGGAATCGCCTACAATGAGCAGTTCTTC,CASSLVAGIAYNEQFF
TRBV25-1,TRBJ1-2,NA,NA,TGTGCCAGCAATCGGGCTAACTATGGCTACACCTTC,CASNRANYGYTF
TRBV4-3,TRBJ2-1,NA,TRBD2,TGCGCCAGCAGCCATATGACTGAGCGGGAAACCTACAATGAGCAGTTCTTC,CASSHMTERETYNEQFF
TRBV6-8,TRBJ1-1,few,NA,TGTGCCAGCAGTTCCCCCCTCCTTAAACGGGGTGGAACTGAAGCTTTCTTT,CASSSPLLKRGGTEAFF
TRBV4-1,TRBJ2-2,once,TRBD2,TGCGCCAGCAGCCAACTAGCGGGTATTACCGGGGAGCTGTTTTTT,CASSQLAGITGELFF
TRBV7-8,TRBJ2-3,NA,TRBD2,TGTGCCAGCAGCTTAGCGGGCCGGACTAGCCAACGTGAGGATACGCAGTATTTT,CASSLAGRTSQREDTQYF
TRBV4-1,TRBJ2-3,NA,TRBD2,TGCGCCAGCAGCCAGGACGTAGCGGGAACATACACAGATACGCAGTATTTT,CASSQDVAGTYTDTQYF
TRBV2,TRBJ2-5,many,NA,NA,CASLEYVHFGTQYF
TRBV2,TRBJ1-5,few,NA,TGTGCCAGCAGTGAACTGCAGGACAGCAATCAGCCCCAGCATTTT,CASSELQDSNQPQHF
TRBV7-2,TRBJ2-7,few,NA,TGTGCCAGCAGCTTAAGAGTCATAGCGGAACCCTCCTACGAGCAGTACTTC,CASSLRVIAEPSYEQYF
TRBV6-4,TRBJ2-2,NA,TRBD2,TGTGCCAGCGGATCTTCGACTAGCGGTCATACCGGGGAGCTGTTTTTT,CASGSSTSGHTGELFF
TRBV27,TRBJ1-1,NA,NA,TGTGCCAGCAGAATACAGGGTGAAGCTTTCTTT,CASRIQGEAFF
TRBV20-1,TRBJ2-7,NA,TRBD2,TGCAGTGCTAGCAAATCGGGAGGAACCTACGAGCAGTACTTC,CSASKSGGTYEQYF
TRBV4-1,TRBJ1-6,NA,NA,TGCGCCAGCAGCCAAGAAGCAGTACAAGGATCACCCCTCCACTTT,CASSQEAVQGSPLHF
TRBV7-2,TRBJ2-7,few,TRBD2,TGTGCCAGCAGCTTAGTAAGTGTGGGACTATCCTCCATCCTCGAGCAGTACTTC,CASSLVSVGLSSILEQYF
TRBV7-2,TRBJ2-7,few,NA,TGTGCCAGCAGCGCCCGATCTGACGGAACCTCCTACGAGCAGTACTTC,CASSARSDGTSYEQYF
TRBV7-3,TRBJ2-2,NA,TRBD2,TGTGCCAGCAGCCCTTCCGGGGGGGCCGGCAACACCGGGGAGCTGTTTTTT,CASSPSGGAGNTGELFF
TRBV7-9,TRBJ1-5,NA,NA,TGTGCCAGCAGCTTAGTCGAGGGTCGGGGCGACAATCAGCCCCAGCATTTT,CASSLVEGRGDNQPQHF
TRBV11-2,TRBJ1-5,NA,NA,TGTGCCAGCAGCTTAACTAGGGGAAATCAGCCCCAGCATTTT,CASSLTRGNQPQHF
TRBV7-3,TRBJ2-1,few,NA,TGTGCCAGCAGCTTAAAAGATGCAGGAAACTTTGCATACAATGAGCAGTTCTTC,CASSLKDAGNFAYNEQFF
TRBV7-2,TRBJ1-2,few,TRBD1,TGTGCCAGTTGGACAGGGGCTGCCTATGGCTACACCTTC,CASWTGAAYGYTF
TRBV28,TRBJ2-1,few,NA,TGTGCCCCTGCCCCGGGTGGGCAACTAGCTGGTGAGCAGTTCTTC,CAPAPGGQLAGEQFF
TRBV19,TRBJ2-7,few,NA,TGTGCCAGTAGTATCCAGGGTGCCTACGAGCAGTACTTC,CASSIQGAYEQYF
TRBV7-9,TRBJ1-2,NA,NA,TGTGCCAGCAGCTTAGCGGGCAGCAGATATGGCTACACCTTC,CASSLAGSRYGYTF
TRBV27,TRBJ2-3,many,TRBD2,TGTGCCAGCAGTTTGGAGCTAGCGGGCTCAGATACGCAGTATTTT,CASSLELAGSDTQYF
TRBV6-2/TRBV6-3,TRBJ2-1,NA,NA,TGTGCCACCTTGTTTCTGTCTGAGCAGTTCTTC,CATLFLSEQFF
TRBV5-6,TRBJ1-1,few,TRBD1,TGTGCCAGCAGCGGACCGGGACAGGGTACGGCTTTCTTT,CASSGPGQGTAFF
TRBV7-9,TRBJ2-3,few,TRBD2,TGTGCCAGCAGCTCTTCGCTAGCGGGAGGTCCAGATACGCAGTATTTT,CASSSSLAGGPDTQYF
TRBV12-3/TRBV12-4,TRBJ2-1,many,TRBD2,TGTGCCAGCAGCCTCACGAGCGGGAGTTCCTACAATGAGCAGTTCTTC,CASSLTSGSSYNEQFF
TRBV27,TRBJ2-5,NA,NA,TGTGCCAGCAGCTCTCCGGGAAAAGAGACCCAGTACTTC,CASSSPGKETQYF
TRBV14,TRBJ2-7,NA,TRBD2,TGTGCCAGCAGCCGGAGGGGCGGGGGGTCCTACGAGCAGTACTTC,CASSRRGGGSYEQYF
TRBV7-9,TRBJ1-5,few,NA,TGTGCCAGCAGCTCGACTGGTCAGCCCCAGCATTTT,CASSSTGQPQHF
TRBV7-2,TRBJ2-7,NA,TRBD1,TGTGCCAGCAGCTTTACAGGGGAAAGACACGAGCAGTACTTC,CASSFTGERHEQYF
TRBV7-9,TRBJ2-7,few,NA,TGTGCCAGCAGCTCCTCCGACTACGAGCAGTACTTC,CASSSSDYEQYF
TRBV6-6,TRBJ1-4,NA,NA,TGTGCCAGCAGTTTAGACGAGGAAGGGGAAAAACTGTTTTTT,CASSLDEEGEKLFF
TRBV28,TRBJ1-5,NA,NA,TGTGCCAGCAGCCCCAATCAGCCCCAGCATTTT,CASSPNQPQHF
TRBV4-1,TRBJ2-1,NA,NA,TGCGCCAGCAGCCAGTCGGGACTCCTGGGGAATGAGCAGTTCTTC,CASSQSGLLGNEQFF
TRBV28,TRBJ1-5,NA,NA,TGTGCCAGCAACCTGGGGTCGGGCAATCAGCCCCAGCATTTT,CASNLGSGNQPQHF
TRBV7-6,TRBJ1-4,NA,NA,TGTGCCAGCAGCTTACTGGGGGCGGGGGAAAAACTGTTTTTT,CASSLLGAGEKLFF
TRBV20-1,TRBJ2-1,many,TRBD2,TGCAGTGCTAGACCTACTACTAGCGGGAGTGAAAATGAGCAGTTCTTC,CSARPTTSGSENEQFF
TRBV4-3,TRBJ1-1,once,TRBD1,TGCGCCAGCAGCCAAGACTGGGCAGGGGGACGTTCTCTAGCTGAAGCTTTCTTT,CASSQDWAGGRSLAEAFF
TRBV7-6,TRBJ2-2,NA,NA,TGTGCCAGCACCCCTGACGGGGAGGACACCGGGGAGCTGTTTTTT,CASTPDGEDTGELFF
TRBV5-4,TRBJ1-3,few,TRBD1,TGTGCCAGCAGCCCGGGACAGGGGGCGCGTGGAAACACCATATATTTT,CASSPGQGARGNTIYF
TRBV12-3/TRBV12-4,TRBJ1-2,NA,NA,TGTGCCAGCAGTTTAAGGGCAGAAGCGGGAGGCTACACCTTC,CASSLRAEAGGYTF
TRBV12-3/TRBV12-4,TRBJ1-2,few,NA,TGTGCCAGCCTCCCGGGGGGGCGGCGTGGTGGCTACACCTTC,CASLPGGRRGGYTF